This entry concerns a single TCR beta chain. Likely a read error: the CDR3 ends without its conserved phenylalanine or tryptophan. Through a sample-barcoded 5' primer and a J-beta primer mix, a second PCR was run for about 6 to 11 cycles. Individual samples furnished no less than 2.5 million CDR3-containing paired-end reads apiece. TCRdb independently ran MiXCR on the 5' RACE reads; one entry per CDR3 protein. The data hold 380,000 or so distinct CDR3 sequences, with 45% to 60% observed a single time. The sample originates from a study of blood T cells in healthy people across ages. Germline values: CDR1 LGHNA, CDR2 YNFKEQ. CDR3 length: 13 amino acids. PBMCs were isolated at a quantity of at least 6.5 million per sample.

The TCR sequence derives from a man aged 55 to 69 in good health. Sequenced: blood. The gene calls are TRBV4-2 and TRBJ2-5; D is uncertain. The DNA end favors TRBJ2-7, so the J call may be wrong. This CDR3 is CASSQDLGVEQYL. The CDR3 DNA reads TGTGCTAGCAGCCAAGATCTCGGTGTCGAGCAGTACCTC.